This is a list of T cell receptor beta chains from one sample in a study of neurological immune-mediated disorders. In TCRdb, the 5' RACE reads were re-called with MiXCR into one record per CDR3 protein. The data show 65,000 to 90,000 distinct CDR3 sequences, 3.2% seen once. The sequencing sample was made of PBMCs. These receptors came from a woman aged 50 to 60 with multiple sclerosis. Both conserved end residues are part of each CDR3. Each record gives: V gene, clone size, J gene, CDR3 protein. Clone size is stated in some rows and not others, as once, few, many or a class when expanded.

v_gene: TRBV12-3/TRBV12-4
abundance: many
j_gene: TRBJ1-5
CDR3aa: CASSLVGRVDQPQHF

v_gene: TRBV11-2
abundance: NA
j_gene: TRBJ1-6
CDR3aa: CASSLEGNSYNSPLHF

v_gene: TRBV6-2/TRBV6-3
abundance: many
j_gene: TRBJ1-2
CDR3aa: CASNTPGQLNGYGYTF

v_gene: TRBV5-1
abundance: many
j_gene: TRBJ2-2
CDR3aa: CASSLGGRVNTGELFF

v_gene: TRBV5-1
abundance: medium-sized
j_gene: TRBJ2-1
CDR3aa: CASSLIAGGGEQFF

v_gene: TRBV20-1
abundance: many
j_gene: TRBJ2-1
CDR3aa: CSANSNEQFF

v_gene: TRBV5-1
abundance: few
j_gene: TRBJ1-2
CDR3aa: CASSPEGPGQRHYGYTF

v_gene: TRBV6-5
abundance: many
j_gene: TRBJ1-2
CDR3aa: CASGHPVYGYTF

v_gene: TRBV7-2
abundance: many
j_gene: TRBJ1-1
CDR3aa: CASSFKQLSLTEAFF

v_gene: TRBV10-2
abundance: NA
j_gene: TRBJ1-4
CDR3aa: CDSRMGEKLFF

v_gene: TRBV5-1
abundance: many
j_gene: TRBJ2-1
CDR3aa: CASSFNSGGAENEQFF

v_gene: TRBV5-1
abundance: many
j_gene: TRBJ2-3
CDR3aa: CASSFGRTDTQYF

v_gene: TRBV5-1
abundance: few
j_gene: TRBJ2-7
CDR3aa: CASSSGGRALYEQYF

v_gene: TRBV7-2
abundance: many
j_gene: TRBJ1-4
CDR3aa: CASSRAGDEKLFF

v_gene: TRBV5-1
abundance: many
j_gene: TRBJ2-6
CDR3aa: CASSSPASGANVLTF

v_gene: TRBV6-4
abundance: few
j_gene: TRBJ2-1
CDR3aa: CASSSGKSAATVGEQFF

v_gene: TRBV15
abundance: many
j_gene: TRBJ2-3
CDR3aa: CATSRGATDTQYF

v_gene: TRBV5-1
abundance: many
j_gene: TRBJ1-6
CDR3aa: CASSPEGPHNSPLHF

v_gene: TRBV7-3
abundance: many
j_gene: TRBJ2-2
CDR3aa: CASSLLTGHGELFF

v_gene: TRBV4-2
abundance: many
j_gene: TRBJ1-1
CDR3aa: CASSPLGVRTEAFF

v_gene: TRBV20-1
abundance: many
j_gene: TRBJ1-1
CDR3aa: CSGGYDTEAFF

v_gene: TRBV4-3
abundance: many
j_gene: TRBJ2-1
CDR3aa: CASSQGGGSYNEQFF

v_gene: TRBV18
abundance: many
j_gene: TRBJ2-1
CDR3aa: CASSPKYAQPSEQFF

v_gene: TRBV12-3/TRBV12-4
abundance: NA
j_gene: TRBJ2-1
CDR3aa: CASVRDNEQFF

v_gene: TRBV15
abundance: many
j_gene: TRBJ2-3
CDR3aa: CATSRETKGTDTQYF

v_gene: TRBV7-8
abundance: many
j_gene: TRBJ2-5
CDR3aa: CASSLEDPSRNRGLTQYF

v_gene: TRBV20-1
abundance: many
j_gene: TRBJ2-1
CDR3aa: CSARRFDEQFF

v_gene: TRBV2
abundance: many
j_gene: TRBJ2-1
CDR3aa: CASRGTGMYNEQFF

v_gene: TRBV6-5
abundance: many
j_gene: TRBJ2-7
CDR3aa: CASRTTGVRDEQYF

v_gene: TRBV20-1
abundance: many
j_gene: TRBJ2-5
CDR3aa: CSAEGGAGQETQYF

v_gene: TRBV20-1
abundance: many
j_gene: TRBJ2-1
CDR3aa: CSAPRAGLNLYNEQFF

v_gene: TRBV4-3
abundance: NA
j_gene: TRBJ2-1
CDR3aa: CASSQDKVVQYNEQFF

v_gene: TRBV6-2/TRBV6-3
abundance: many
j_gene: TRBJ2-3
CDR3aa: CASTLLGTTDTQYF

v_gene: TRBV4-3
abundance: many
j_gene: TRBJ1-5
CDR3aa: CASSQDRGRGSNQPQHF

v_gene: TRBV19
abundance: many
j_gene: TRBJ2-3
CDR3aa: CASSWGRGIDTQYF

v_gene: TRBV6-1
abundance: many
j_gene: TRBJ1-2
CDR3aa: CASSESGDGNGYTF

v_gene: TRBV7-2
abundance: many
j_gene: TRBJ2-5
CDR3aa: CASSLRGPGETQYF

v_gene: TRBV4-3
abundance: many
j_gene: TRBJ2-3
CDR3aa: CASSQDLGLPGAREGLRSDTQYF

v_gene: TRBV20-1
abundance: many
j_gene: TRBJ2-1
CDR3aa: CSARSPRGGDEQFF

v_gene: TRBV5-1
abundance: many
j_gene: TRBJ2-2
CDR3aa: CASSLATGYRGTGELFF

v_gene: TRBV4-3
abundance: many
j_gene: TRBJ1-2
CDR3aa: CASSQDLGSSNYGYTF

v_gene: TRBV7-2
abundance: NA
j_gene: TRBJ1-5
CDR3aa: CASSLVTGSKTQNF

v_gene: TRBV13
abundance: few
j_gene: TRBJ2-7
CDR3aa: CASSSRGLAYEQYF

v_gene: TRBV2
abundance: many
j_gene: TRBJ1-2
CDR3aa: CASAGRVGGYTF

v_gene: TRBV20-1
abundance: many
j_gene: TRBJ2-7
CDR3aa: CSAAGGPSYEQYF

v_gene: TRBV12-3/TRBV12-4
abundance: many
j_gene: TRBJ2-6
CDR3aa: CASRLQGSGANVLTF

v_gene: TRBV7-2
abundance: many
j_gene: TRBJ2-7
CDR3aa: CASSLAVLAGTEQYF

v_gene: TRBV27
abundance: many
j_gene: TRBJ2-1
CDR3aa: CASSLYRGPMSEQFF

v_gene: TRBV2
abundance: many
j_gene: TRBJ2-6
CDR3aa: CASSIGTSGGNVLTF

v_gene: TRBV11-1
abundance: many
j_gene: TRBJ2-3
CDR3aa: CASSPLTGGTDTQYF

v_gene: TRBV5-1
abundance: many
j_gene: TRBJ1-1
CDR3aa: CASSRGPVMNTEAFF